The 11 T cell receptor beta chains below all came from one sample that was sequenced in a study of shared clonotypes between healthy human individuals. Clones were sequenced by immunoSEQ multiplex PCR, and TCRdb holds only the in-frame ones, with some missing. This table holds some 2,500,000 clones, approximately 94% found once. The sample comprised naive CD4+ T cells from PBMCs. Subset here: CD45RA+ positively selected. The receptors originated from a man in his late teens or twenties in good health. Some clones in this sample may be carry-over from other donors' samples.

The rearrangement links TRBV6-6 to TRBJ2-1; 12 positions agree with TRBD2. V trimming: 8 bases; J trimming: 5 bases; junction bases outside the gene matches: 10. CDR1 MNHNY and CDR2 SVGAGI come from the germline V gene (reference sequence). CDR3 length: 16 residues. The CDR3: CASGSARLAGDNEQFF. CDR3 DNA: TGTGCCAGCGGGTCAGCGAGACTAGCGGGAGACAATGAGCAGTTCTTC.

V usage is TRBV30 and J usage is TRBJ1-1; D gene ambiguous. CDR1 and CDR2 (germline): GTSNPN, SVGIG (reference sequence). The CDR3 runs 12 residues. The V and J ends lost 7 bases and 11 bases respectively, with 20 bases between them. As DNA, the CDR3 is TGTGCCTCTGAACCCTTTCCTCGAGGGGCTTTCTTT. Residues: CASEPFPRGAFF.

The chain uses TRBV14 and TRBJ2-7; D is unclear. Germline V CDR1 and CDR2: SGHDN, FVKESK. The CDR3 has 13 amino acids. Trimming took 9 bases from V and 0 from J, leaving 12 bases between them. CDR3 sequence (DNA): TGTGCCAGTCGCGAGTGGAGCTCCTACGAGCAGTACTTC. Protein product: CASREWSSYEQYF.

This chain links TRBV27 with TRBJ2-5; D might be TRBD2 (6 bases). This CDR3 contains 13 residues. V was trimmed by 5 bases and J by 4 bases, leaving 11 bases between them. CDR1 is MNHEY, CDR2 SMNVEV, per germline (reference sequence). CDR3 coding DNA: TGTGCCAGCAGTCGGGAGTTCTTAGAGACCCAGTACTTC. Its protein product is CASSREFLETQYF.

V is TRBV10-3 and J is TRBJ2-7; 8 bases line up with TRBD2. V lost 10 bases, J lost 3 bases, and 8 bases stayed unmatched. Germline V gives CDR1 ENHRY, CDR2 SYGVKD. This CDR3 is 13 amino acids long. The CDR3: CATGGLGDYEQYF. The CDR3 coding sequence is TGTGCCACCGGGGGACTAGGGGACTACGAGCAGTACTTC.

The chain is built from TRBV5-5 and TRBJ2-7; D gene uncertain. V shed 3 bases and J shed 0 bases, with 10 bases lying between them. Germline V gene lookup returns CDR1 SGHKS and CDR2 YYEKEE (reference sequence). CDR3 length equals 14 residues. The chain's CDR3 is CASSYWASSYEQYF. The CDR3, as DNA: TGTGCCAGCAGCTACTGGGCCTCCTCCTACGAGCAGTACTTC.

CDR3 region: CASSLNPSIGAYGYTF. The DNA of the CDR3 is TGCGCCAGCAGCTTGAACCCTAGTATCGGAGCCTATGGCTACACCTTC. This chain links TRBV5-1 with TRBJ1-2; D gene unclear. The CDR3 consists of 16 residues. Looked up from germline, CDR1 is SGHRS and CDR2 is YFSETQ. Deletions cut 1 base from V and 4 bases from J, with 17 bases between.

The rearrangement uses TRBV11-3 and TRBJ2-3, with D uncertain. Trimming shortened V by 3 bases and J by 1 base, and 8 bases separated the two germline ends. Germline V gene lookup returns CDR1 SGHNT and CDR2 YENEEA. CDR3 length: 14 residues. CDR3 in DNA: TGTGCCAGCAGCTTGAGAAGGGGCACAGATACGCAGTATTTT. Translating it yields CASSLRRGTDTQYF.

As to this clone: Other DNA sequences within the sample encode an identical CDR3. The chain combines TRBV5-1 with TRBJ2-3, with a tentative D call TRBD1 (7 bases). This CDR3 has 15 residues. Trimming stripped 4 bases from V and 1 base from J, with 13 bases between. Germline V gene data show CDR1 as SGHRS and CDR2 as YFSETQ. DNA of the CDR3: TGCGCCAGCAGCCTGGGAGGACAGGGCACAGATACGCAGTATTTT. It is translated as CASSLGGQGTDTQYF.

The chain joins TRBV29-1 to TRBJ1-5; tentative D call: TRBD1 (6 bases). Germline V gene sequence: CDR1 SQVTM, CDR2 ANQGSEA. Trimming shortened V by 6 bases and J by 0 bases, and 9 bases separated the two germline ends. The length of the CDR3 is 13 residues. The CDR3 DNA reads TGCAGCGTGGGGGCAGATAGCAATCAGCCCCAGCATTTT. It specifies CSVGADSNQPQHF.

The chain uses TRBV2 and TRBJ1-1; no reliable D call. V lost 7 bases, J lost 4 bases, and 16 bases lay in between. The CDR3 is 14 amino acids. Germline V gene sequence: CDR1 SNHLY, CDR2 FYNNEI. The CDR3 loop is CASNLRRLGTEAFF. Written as DNA, the CDR3 is TGTGCCAGCAATCTTCGGCGGCTTGGCACTGAAGCTTTCTTT. Combining the CDR3 with reference TRBV2 and TRBJ1-1 gives the whole variable domain EPEVTQTPSHQVTQMGQEVILRCVPISNHLYFYWYRQILGQKVEFLVSFYNNEISEKSEIFDDQFSVERPDGSNFTLKIRSTKLEDSAMYFCASNLRRLGTEAFFGQGTRLTVV.